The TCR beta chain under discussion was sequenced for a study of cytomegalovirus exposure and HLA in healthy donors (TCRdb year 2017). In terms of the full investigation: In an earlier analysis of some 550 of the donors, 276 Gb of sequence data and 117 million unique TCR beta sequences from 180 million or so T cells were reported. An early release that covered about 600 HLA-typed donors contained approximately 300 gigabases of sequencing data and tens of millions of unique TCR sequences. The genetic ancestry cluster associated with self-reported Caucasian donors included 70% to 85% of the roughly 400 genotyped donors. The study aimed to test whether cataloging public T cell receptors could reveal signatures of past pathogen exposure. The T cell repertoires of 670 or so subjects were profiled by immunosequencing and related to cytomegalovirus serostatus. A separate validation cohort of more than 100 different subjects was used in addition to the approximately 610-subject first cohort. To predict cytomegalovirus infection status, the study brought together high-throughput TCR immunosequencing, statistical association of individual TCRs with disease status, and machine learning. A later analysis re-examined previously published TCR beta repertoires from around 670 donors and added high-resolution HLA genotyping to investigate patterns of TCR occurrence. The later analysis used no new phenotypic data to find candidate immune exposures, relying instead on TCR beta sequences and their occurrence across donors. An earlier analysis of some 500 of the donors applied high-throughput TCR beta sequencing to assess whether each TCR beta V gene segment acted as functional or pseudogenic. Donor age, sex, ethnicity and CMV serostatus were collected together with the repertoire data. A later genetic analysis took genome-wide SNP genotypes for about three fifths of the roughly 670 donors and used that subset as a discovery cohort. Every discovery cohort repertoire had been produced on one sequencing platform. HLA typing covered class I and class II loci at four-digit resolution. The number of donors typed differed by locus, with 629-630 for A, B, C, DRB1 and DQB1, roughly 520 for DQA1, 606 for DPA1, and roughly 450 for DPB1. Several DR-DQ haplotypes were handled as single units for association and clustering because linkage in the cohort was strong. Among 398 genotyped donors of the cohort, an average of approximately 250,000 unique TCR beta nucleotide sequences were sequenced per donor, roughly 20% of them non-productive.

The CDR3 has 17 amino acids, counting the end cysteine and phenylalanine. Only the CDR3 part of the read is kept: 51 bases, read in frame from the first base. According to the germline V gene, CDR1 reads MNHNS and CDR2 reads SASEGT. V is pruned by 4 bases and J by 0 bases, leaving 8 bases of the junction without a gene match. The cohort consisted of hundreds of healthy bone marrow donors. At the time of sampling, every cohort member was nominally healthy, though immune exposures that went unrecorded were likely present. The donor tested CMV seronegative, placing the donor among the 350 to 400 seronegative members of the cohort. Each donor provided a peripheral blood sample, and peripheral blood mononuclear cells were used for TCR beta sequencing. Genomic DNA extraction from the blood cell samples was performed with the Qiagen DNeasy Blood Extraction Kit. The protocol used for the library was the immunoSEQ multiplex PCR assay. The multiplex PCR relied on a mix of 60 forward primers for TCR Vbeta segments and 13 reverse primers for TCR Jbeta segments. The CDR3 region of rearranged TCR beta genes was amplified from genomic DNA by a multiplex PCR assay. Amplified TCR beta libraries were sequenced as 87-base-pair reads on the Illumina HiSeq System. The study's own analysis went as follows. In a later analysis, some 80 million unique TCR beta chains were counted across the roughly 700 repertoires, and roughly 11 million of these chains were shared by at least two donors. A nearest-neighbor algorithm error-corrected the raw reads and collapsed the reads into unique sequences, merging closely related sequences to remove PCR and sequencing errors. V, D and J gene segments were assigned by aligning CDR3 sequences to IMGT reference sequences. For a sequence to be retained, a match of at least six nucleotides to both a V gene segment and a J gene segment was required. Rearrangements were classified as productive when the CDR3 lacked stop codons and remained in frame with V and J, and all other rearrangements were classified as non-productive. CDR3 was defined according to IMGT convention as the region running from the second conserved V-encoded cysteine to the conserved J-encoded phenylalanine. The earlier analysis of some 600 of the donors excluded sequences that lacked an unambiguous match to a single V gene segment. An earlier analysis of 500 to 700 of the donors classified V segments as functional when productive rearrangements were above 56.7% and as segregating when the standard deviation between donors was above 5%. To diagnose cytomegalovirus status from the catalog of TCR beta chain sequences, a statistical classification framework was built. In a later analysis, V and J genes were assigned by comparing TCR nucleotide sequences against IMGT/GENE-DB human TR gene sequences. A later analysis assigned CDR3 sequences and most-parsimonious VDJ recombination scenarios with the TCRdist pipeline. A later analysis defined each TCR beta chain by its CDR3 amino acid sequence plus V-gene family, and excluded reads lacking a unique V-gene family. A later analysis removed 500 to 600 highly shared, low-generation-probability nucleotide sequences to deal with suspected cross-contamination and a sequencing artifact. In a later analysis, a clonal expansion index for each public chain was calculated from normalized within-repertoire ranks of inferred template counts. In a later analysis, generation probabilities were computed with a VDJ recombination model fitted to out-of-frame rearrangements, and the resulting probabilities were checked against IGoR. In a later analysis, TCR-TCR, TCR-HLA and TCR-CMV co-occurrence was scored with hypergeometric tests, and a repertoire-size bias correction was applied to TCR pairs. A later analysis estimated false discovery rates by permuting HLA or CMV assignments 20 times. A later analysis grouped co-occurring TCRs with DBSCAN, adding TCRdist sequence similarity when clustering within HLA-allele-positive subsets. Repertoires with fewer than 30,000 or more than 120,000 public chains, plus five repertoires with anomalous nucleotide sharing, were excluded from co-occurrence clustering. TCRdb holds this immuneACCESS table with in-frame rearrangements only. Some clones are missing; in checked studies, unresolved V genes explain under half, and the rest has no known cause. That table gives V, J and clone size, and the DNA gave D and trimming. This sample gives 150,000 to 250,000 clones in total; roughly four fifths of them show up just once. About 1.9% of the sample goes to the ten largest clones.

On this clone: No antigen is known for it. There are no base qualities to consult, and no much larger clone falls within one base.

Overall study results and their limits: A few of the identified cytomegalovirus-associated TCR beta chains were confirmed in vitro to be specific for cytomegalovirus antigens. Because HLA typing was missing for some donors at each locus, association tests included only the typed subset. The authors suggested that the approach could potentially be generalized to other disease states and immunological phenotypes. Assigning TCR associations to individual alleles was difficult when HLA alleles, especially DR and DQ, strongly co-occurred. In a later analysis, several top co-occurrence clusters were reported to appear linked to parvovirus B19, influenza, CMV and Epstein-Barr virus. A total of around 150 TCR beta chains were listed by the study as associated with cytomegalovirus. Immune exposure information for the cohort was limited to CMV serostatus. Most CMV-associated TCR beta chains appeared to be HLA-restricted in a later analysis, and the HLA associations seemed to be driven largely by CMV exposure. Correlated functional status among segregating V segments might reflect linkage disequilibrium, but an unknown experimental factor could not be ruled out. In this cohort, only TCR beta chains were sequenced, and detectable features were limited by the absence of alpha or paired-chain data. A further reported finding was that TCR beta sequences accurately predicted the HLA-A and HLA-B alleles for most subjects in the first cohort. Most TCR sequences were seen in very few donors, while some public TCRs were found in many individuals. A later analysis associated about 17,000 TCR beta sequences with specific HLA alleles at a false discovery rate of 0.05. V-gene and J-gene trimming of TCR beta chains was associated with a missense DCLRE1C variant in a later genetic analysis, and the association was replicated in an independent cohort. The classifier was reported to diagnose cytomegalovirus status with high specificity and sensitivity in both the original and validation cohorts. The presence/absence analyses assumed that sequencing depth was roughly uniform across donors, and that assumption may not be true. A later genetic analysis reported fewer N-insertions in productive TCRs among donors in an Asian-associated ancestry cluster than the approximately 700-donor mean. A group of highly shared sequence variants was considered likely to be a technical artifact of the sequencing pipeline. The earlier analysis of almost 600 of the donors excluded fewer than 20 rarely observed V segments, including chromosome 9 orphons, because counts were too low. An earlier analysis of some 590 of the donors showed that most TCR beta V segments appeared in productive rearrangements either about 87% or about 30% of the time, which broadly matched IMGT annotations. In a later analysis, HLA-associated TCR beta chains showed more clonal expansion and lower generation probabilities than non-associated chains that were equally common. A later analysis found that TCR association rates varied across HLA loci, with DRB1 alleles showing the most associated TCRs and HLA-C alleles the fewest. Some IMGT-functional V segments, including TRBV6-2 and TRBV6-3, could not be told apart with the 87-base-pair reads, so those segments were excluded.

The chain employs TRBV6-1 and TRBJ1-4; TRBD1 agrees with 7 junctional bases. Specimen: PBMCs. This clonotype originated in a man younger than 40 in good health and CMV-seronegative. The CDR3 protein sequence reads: CASSARDSYATNEKLFF. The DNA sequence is TGTGCCAGCAGTGCCCGGGACAGTTACGCAACTAATGAAAAACTGTTTTTT.